This TCR beta chain is drawn from a study of STAT5B mutations in CD4+ large granular lymphocyte leukemia. This clone was recorded once. The table came from immunoSEQ multiplex PCR; TCRdb's copy has only in-frame clones and leaves some out. The sample carries approximately 25,000 clones, roughly 69% recorded once. In germline, CDR1 is SGHDN, CDR2 FVKESK. V was clipped by 0 bases and J by 0 bases, with 18 bases between them. This CDR3 spans 19 amino acids. Material: CD4+ T cells from blood buffy coats. The TCR was taken from a human donor in good health. The V gene is TRBV14, the J gene TRBJ2-1; D is tentatively TRBD1 or TRBD2 (6 bases each). The CDR3 region is CASSQDPGAGYFSYNEQFF. The CDR3, as DNA: TGTGCCAGCAGCCAAGACCCGGGGGCGGGATACTTCTCCTACAATGAGCAGTTCTTC.